Shown below are 21 T cell receptor beta chains from a single sample sequenced in a study of neoadjuvant anti-PD-1 for oral cavity cancer. Profiled with immunoSEQ multiplex PCR; TCRdb holds only in-frame clones, not every one. Of about 6,900 clones in the sample, roughly four fifths were seen once. Sequences were derived from PBMCs, sampled before nivolumab (anti-PD-1) treatment. All receptors come from a person between 35 and 79 years old with oral cavity squamous cell carcinoma.

This sequence joins TRBV5-6 and TRBJ1-6; no clear D. The germline V gene has CDR1 SGHDT and CDR2 YYEEEE. The germline V and J ends were trimmed by 3 bases and 0 bases, with 13 bases remaining between them. The CDR3 spans 17 residues. The CDR3 DNA reads TGTGCCAGCAGCTCGGTACTTCGGAGCTCCTATAATTCACCCCTCCACTTT. As protein: CASSSVLRSSYNSPLHF.

The chain carries TRBV7-8 and TRBJ1-5; no clear D gene. The CDR3 extends over 13 amino acids. V lost 5 bases and J 0 bases, leaving 5 bases between the germline ends. Germline values: CDR1 SGHVS, CDR2 FQNEAQ. Written as DNA, the CDR3 is TGTGCCAGCAGCCTACTTAGCAATCAGCCCCAGCATTTT. Residues: CASSLLSNQPQHF.

This sequence joins TRBV29-1 and TRBJ2-1, with D maybe TRBD1 (6 bases). The CDR3 sequence is 14 residues long. CDR1 is SQVTM, CDR2 ANQGSEA, per germline. Between the trimmed V and J ends, which lost 2 bases and 2 bases, there was a span of 10 bases. The CDR3 protein is CSVENRAPYNEQFF. CDR3 sequence (DNA): TGCAGCGTTGAAAACAGGGCCCCCTACAATGAGCAGTTCTTC.

The chain links TRBV9 to TRBJ2-1; maybe TRBD2 (6 bases). Germline V gene data show CDR1 as SGDLS and CDR2 as YYNGEE. This CDR3 is built from 16 residues. Trimming removed 3 bases at V and 0 bases at J, with 13 bases between. CDR3 sequence reads: CASSAGSGSSYNEQFF. The CDR3 DNA reads as TGTGCCAGCAGCGCCGGTAGCGGCTCCTCCTACAATGAGCAGTTCTTC.

The rearrangement links TRBV6-5 to TRBJ1-1; D is undetermined. The germline V gene encodes CDR1 MNHEY and CDR2 SVGAGI. V was clipped by 2 bases and J by 12 bases, with 10 bases between them. CDR3 length: 11 residues. The CDR3 reads CASSYGVLTFF. The CDR3 nucleotides read TGTGCCAGCAGTTACGGGGTTTTAACTTTCTTT.

In this sample, this clone turned up once. This CDR3 is CASSPTSGGGETQYF. The DNA for the CDR3 is TGTGCCAGCAGCCCTACTAGCGGGGGAGGGGAGACCCAGTACTTC. The chain uses TRBV7-8 and TRBJ2-5, with TRBD2 matching 11 bases. CDR3 size: 15 residues. The junction had 7 bases not matched to a gene; V was cut back by 5 bases and J by 5 bases. CDR1 is SGHVS and CDR2 is FQNEAQ in the germline V gene.

This clone was seen only once. The chain links TRBV12-5 to TRBJ1-5; tentative D call: TRBD1 (5 bases). With 3 bases removed from V and 3 bases from J, the gap between germline ends came to 9 bases. CDR1 and CDR2 (germline): LGHNT, FRNRAP. The CDR3 runs 14 residues. The DNA of the CDR3 is TGTGCTAGTGGTTTCGGGGGGTACAATCAGCCCCAGCATTTT. Translated, it gives CASGFGGYNQPQHF.

V is TRBV27 and J is TRBJ1-2; tentative D call: TRBD1 (5 bases). The V and J ends lost 3 bases and 8 bases respectively, with 16 bases between them. This CDR3 is built from 14 residues. Germline CDR1 MNHEY, CDR2 SMNVEV (reference sequence). CDR3 DNA: TGTGCCAGCAGTTTCAAGGGGAGTCCGGGGGGCTACACCTTC. Translation gives CASSFKGSPGGYTF.

The chain uses TRBV7-6 and TRBJ2-3; D ambiguous. This CDR3 is built from 12 residues. V was shortened by 5 bases and J by 6 bases, with 9 bases between the two germline ends. From germline, CDR1 is SGHVS and CDR2 FNYEAQ. This CDR3 is CASSLPQDTQYF. The CDR3, as DNA: TGTGCCAGCAGCCTACCACAGGATACGCAGTATTTT. Complete variable domain (other parts from reference TRBV7-6 and TRBJ2-3): GAGVSQSPRYKVTKRGQDVALRCDPISGHVSLYWYRQALGQGPEFLTYFNYEAQQDKSGLPNDRFSAERPEGSISTLTIQRTEQRDSAMYRCASSLPQDTQYFGPGTRLTVL.

The V and J genes are TRBV27 and TRBJ1-1; a weak D match, TRBD1 (5 bases). This CDR3 spans 14 amino acids. Germline values: CDR1 MNHEY, CDR2 SMNVEV (reference sequence). Trimming shortened V by 1 base and J by 1 base, and 7 bases separated the two germline ends. This CDR3 reads CASSLLGGNTEAFF. CDR3 DNA sequence: TGTGCCAGCAGTTTATTGGGGGGGAACACTGAAGCTTTCTTT.

The CDR3: CASSLGPVRGEQYF. DNA of the CDR3: TGTGCCAGCAGCTTAGGACCCGTTCGGGGCGAGCAGTACTTC. The gene calls are TRBV11-2 and TRBJ2-7; D might be TRBD2 (5 bases). Deletions cut 1 base from V and 6 bases from J, with 13 bases between. The CDR3 contains 14 residues. Per germline, CDR1 SGHAT and CDR2 FQNNGV. Full variable domain (outside the CDR3, taken from reference TRBV11-2 and TRBJ2-7): EAGVAQSPRYKIIEKRQSVAFWCNPISGHATLYWYQQILGQGPKLLIQFQNNGVVDDSQLPKDRFSAERLKGVDSTLKIQPAKLEDSAVYLCASSLGPVRGEQYFGPGTRLTVT.

This chain connects TRBV6-1 to TRBJ2-3; 9 bases fit TRBD1. With V trimmed by 1 base and J by 4 bases, 3 bases remained unmatched. The CDR3 length is 15 residues. CDR1 and CDR2 from the germline V gene are MNHNS and SASEGT. This CDR3 reads CASSEGGQGPDTQYF. DNA for the CDR3: TGTGCCAGCAGTGAAGGGGGACAGGGACCAGATACGCAGTATTTT.

This chain joins TRBV2 and TRBJ2-1; D is possibly TRBD1 or TRBD2 (5 bases each). The CDR3 covers 15 residues. Deletions cut 2 bases from V and 0 bases from J, with 8 bases between. Germline-derived CDR1 and CDR2 are SNHLY and FYNNEI. The CDR3 region has the DNA TGTGCCAGCAGTGAACGAGGGACCTCCTACAATGAGCAGTTCTTC. Translation: CASSERGTSYNEQFF.

The V and J genes are TRBV2 and TRBJ1-6; D remains ambiguous. The ends were cut back, 6 bases at V and 5 bases at J, with 11 bases in the middle. CDR1 and CDR2 (germline): SNHLY, FYNNEI. This CDR3 contains 14 residues. The DNA for the CDR3 is TGTGCCAGCAGAGTCGACCGGAATAATTCACCCCTCCACTTT. This gives the protein CASRVDRNNSPLHF.

This clone has more than one count but fewer than ten. This chain links TRBV7-2 with TRBJ2-7, with D possibly called TRBD1 or TRBD2 (5 bases each). CDR3 length equals 14 residues. Trimming took off 4 bases at V and 6 bases at J, with 16 bases between the two ends. In germline, CDR1 is SGHTA, CDR2 FQGNSA. The chain's CDR3 is CASSSGWGSVEQYF. Written as DNA, the CDR3 is TGTGCCAGCAGCTCGGGCTGGGGGTCCGTCGAGCAGTACTTC.

The chain uses TRBV19 and TRBJ2-7; no clear D gene. The V end was cut by 4 bases, the J end by 7 bases, with 11 bases between. This CDR3 contains 12 residues. Germline CDR1 reads LNHDA; CDR2 reads SQIVND (reference sequence). CDR3 in amino acids: CASSTYPEEQYF. Here the CDR3 DNA reads TGTGCCAGTAGTACCTATCCCGAGGAGCAGTACTTC.

CDR3 nucleotides: TGTGCCAGCAGACCCGGGACCCAGGGTTATGGCTACACCTTC. As protein: CASRPGTQGYGYTF. The rearrangement links TRBV2 to TRBJ1-2; D is perhaps TRBD1 (5 bases). The CDR3 runs 14 residues. Trimming took 6 bases from V and 5 from J, leaving 16 bases between them. From germline, CDR1 is SNHLY and CDR2 FYNNEI.

This clone was detected only a few times. This chain connects TRBV29-1 to TRBJ2-1, with TRBD1 matching over 9 bases. CDR3 length equals 12 residues. The V and J ends lost 7 bases and 7 bases, in that order; junction bases with no gene match: 5. Germline V lookup: CDR1 SQVTM, CDR2 ANQGSEA. For the CDR3, the DNA is TGCAGCGCCGAGGGACAGGGAAATGAGCAGTTCTTC. It encodes CSAEGQGNEQFF.

The V and J genes are TRBV6-1 and TRBJ2-5; D not resolved. The CDR3 consists of 14 residues. Trimming removed 1 base at V and 2 bases at J, with 8 bases between. Germline CDR1 MNHNS, CDR2 SASEGT. CDR3 nucleotide sequence: TGTGCCAGCAGTGAAGTTCCGGTACAAGAGACCCAGTACTTC. Amino acid sequence: CASSEVPVQETQYF.

This chain connects TRBV6-5 to TRBJ2-7; 7 bases are shared with TRBD1. The ends lost 6 bases at V and 2 bases at J; junction bases unmatched: 10. The CDR3 loop spans 15 amino acids. Germline V gene lookup returns CDR1 MNHEY and CDR2 SVGAGI. The CDR3 DNA reads TGTGCCAGCAGGTCTCCCCGGGACAGCACCTACGAGCAGTACTTC. It is translated as CASRSPRDSTYEQYF.

This chain joins TRBV30 and TRBJ2-3; possible D gene TRBD1, 6 bases. The CDR3 consists of 15 residues. Trimming pared 3 bases from V and 2 bases from J, leaving 15 bases between. The V gene's germline CDR1 is GTSNPN and CDR2 SVGIG (reference sequence). The CDR3 nucleotides read TGTGCCTGGAGGTCAGGGGTGAGCATCACAGATACGCAGTATTTT. This codes for CAWRSGVSITDTQYF.